The rows below give T cell receptor beta chains drawn from one sample of a study of control samples from healthy donors and cancer patients. Sequencing used immunoSEQ multiplex PCR; TCRdb keeps in-frame clones, though not all of them. This table has around 130,000 clones, roughly 90% appearing once. Input material: blood. The receptors derive from a man aged 50 to 59 in good health. The CDR3 runs from the conserved cysteine through the conserved F or W. A D gene is named only where the DNA matches it firmly. Part of the rows lack a size; the others show once, few, many or a class for expanded clones.

TRBJ2-5,.,TRBV5-4,.,CASSIWGEETQYF,TGTGCCAGCAGCATATGGGGGGAGGAGACCCAGTACTTC
TRBJ2-7,.,TRBV5-4,TRBD2,CASSPGLAGAYEQYF,TGTGCCAGCAGCCCCGGACTAGCGGGGGCCTACGAGCAGTACTTC
TRBJ2-1,.,TRBV9,TRBD1,CASSVGTGAYNEQFF,TGTGCCAGCAGCGTAGGGACAGGGGCTTACAATGAGCAGTTCTTC
TRBJ1-1,.,TRBV11-2,.,CASSLGLPGAEAFF,TGTGCCAGCAGCTTGGGCCTGCCCGGGGCTGAAGCTTTCTTT
TRBJ1-6,.,TRBV5-1,TRBD1,CASSLGQGEISPLHF,TGCGCCAGCAGCCTGGGACAGGGCGAGATTTCACCCCTCCACTTT
TRBJ1-1,.,TRBV5-1,.,CASSRQRGDTEAFF,TGCGCCAGCAGCAGACAGCGAGGAGACACTGAAGCTTTCTTT
TRBJ1-5,.,TRBV2,.,CASSESSLQPQHF,TGTGCCAGCAGTGAGTCGTCGCTTCAGCCCCAGCATTTT
TRBJ2-3,.,TRBV30,.,CAWSTNTQYF,TGTGCCTGGAGTACAAATACGCAGTATTTT
TRBJ2-7,.,TRBV3-1/TRBV3-2,.,CASSPRGRGSGEQYF,TGTGCCAGCAGCCCGCGGGGCAGGGGAAGCGGCGAGCAGTACTTC
TRBJ2-3,.,TRBV6-2/TRBV6-3,.,CASTPRQGWSDTQYF,TGTGCCAGCACCCCCCGGCAGGGGTGGTCGGATACGCAGTATTTT
TRBJ1-2,.,TRBV25-1,TRBD1,CASSPPPGQGGYGYTF,TGTGCCAGCAGTCCCCCCCCGGGACAGGGGGGGTATGGCTACACCTTC
TRBJ1-1,.,TRBV10-3,TRBD1,CAISERGQGHTEAFF,TGTGCCATCAGTGAGAGGGGACAGGGACACACTGAAGCTTTCTTT
TRBJ2-3,.,TRBV7-9,.,CASTPAAGSTDTQYF,TGTGCCAGCACCCCAGCGGCAGGGAGCACAGATACGCAGTATTTT
TRBJ1-5,.,TRBV21-1,.,CASSKSGQGICNQPQHF,TGTGCCAGCAGCAAATCGGGACAGGGAATTTGCAATCAGCCCCAGCATTTT
TRBJ1-1,.,TRBV5-4,.,CASSLDPGREGTEAFF,TGTGCCAGCAGCTTGGACCCAGGCAGGGAGGGCACTGAAGCTTTCTTT
TRBJ2-3,.,TRBV18,.,CASSPPRQENSTDTQYF,TGTGCCAGCTCACCACCGCGGCAGGAGAATAGCACAGATACGCAGTATTTT
TRBJ2-7,.,TRBV5-1,TRBD2,CASSLVAGGPYEQYF,TGCGCCAGCAGCTTGGTCGCGGGGGGGCCCTACGAGCAGTACTTC
TRBJ1-5,once,TRBV28,TRBD1,CASSADRGSNQPQHF,TGTGCCAGCAGTGCAGACAGGGGTAGCAATCAGCCCCAGCATTTT
TRBJ2-5,.,TRBV18,TRBD1,CASSPPHGTGGETQYF,TGTGCCAGCTCACCTCCCCATGGGACAGGTGGGGAGACCCAGTACTTC
TRBJ1-2,.,TRBV7-2,.,CASSLDRYGYTF,TGTGCCAGCAGCTTAGACCGCTATGGCTACACCTTC
TRBJ1-2,.,TRBV19,.,CASSTAGGRGYGYTF,TGTGCCAGTAGTACCGCCGGGGGGCGAGGTTATGGCTACACCTTC
TRBJ1-6,.,TRBV9,.,CASSVDSWDSPLHF,TGTGCCAGCAGCGTAGACAGCTGGGATTCACCCCTCCACTTT
TRBJ1-2,.,TRBV20-1,.,CSARSYGYTF,TGCAGTGCTAGAAGTTATGGCTACACCTTC
TRBJ1-1,.,TRBV10-3,TRBD1,CAISGAGGRTEAFF,TGTGCCATCAGTGGGGCAGGGGGTCGGACTGAAGCTTTCTTT